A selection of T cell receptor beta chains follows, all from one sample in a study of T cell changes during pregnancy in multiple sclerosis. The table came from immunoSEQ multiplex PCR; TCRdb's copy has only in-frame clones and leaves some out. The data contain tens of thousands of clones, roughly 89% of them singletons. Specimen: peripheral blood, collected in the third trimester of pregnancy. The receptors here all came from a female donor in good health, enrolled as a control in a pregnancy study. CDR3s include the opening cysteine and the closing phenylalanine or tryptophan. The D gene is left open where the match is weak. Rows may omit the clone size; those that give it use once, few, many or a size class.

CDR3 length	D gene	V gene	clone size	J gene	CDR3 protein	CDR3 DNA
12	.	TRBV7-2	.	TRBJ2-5	CASSYRSETQYF	TGTGCCAGCAGTTATCGGTCAGAGACCCAGTACTTC
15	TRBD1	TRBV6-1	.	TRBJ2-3	CASKPGTGEADTQYF	TGTGCCAGCAAGCCGGGGACAGGTGAAGCAGATACGCAGTATTTT
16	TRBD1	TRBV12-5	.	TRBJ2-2	CASGLFPGQGSGELFF	TGTGCTAGTGGTTTGTTTCCGGGACAGGGATCCGGGGAGCTGTTTTTT
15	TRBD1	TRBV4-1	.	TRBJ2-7	CASSRDRDVSREQYF	TGCGCCAGCAGCCGGGACAGGGATGTCTCTCGCGAGCAGTACTTC
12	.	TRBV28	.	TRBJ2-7	CASMRQNYEQYF	TGTGCCAGCATGAGACAGAACTACGAGCAGTACTTC
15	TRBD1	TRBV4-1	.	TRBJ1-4	CASSLRQGPNEKLFF	TGCGCCAGCAGCCTACGACAGGGTCCGAATGAAAAACTGTTTTTT
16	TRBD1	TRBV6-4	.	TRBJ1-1	CASSTRDSRWYTEAFF	TGTGCCAGCAGTACTCGGGACAGCCGCTGGTACACTGAAGCTTTCTTT
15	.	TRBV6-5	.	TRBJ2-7	CASSYSAGANYEQYF	TGTGCCAGCAGTTACTCGGCAGGGGCAAACTACGAGCAGTACTTC
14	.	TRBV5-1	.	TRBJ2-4	CARPRRAAKNIQYF	TGCGCCAGGCCACGGAGGGCGGCCAAAAACATTCAGTACTTC
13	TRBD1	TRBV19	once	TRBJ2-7	CASSVGQGYEQYF	TGTGCCAGTAGTGTGGGACAGGGCTACGAGCAGTACTTC
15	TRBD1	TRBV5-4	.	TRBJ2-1	CASRGGQGAGNEQFF	TGTGCCAGCAGAGGGGGACAGGGGGCTGGGAATGAGCAGTTCTTC
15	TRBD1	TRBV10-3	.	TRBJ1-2	CAISLDRGLSYGYTF	TGTGCCATCAGCCTCGACAGGGGGCTTAGCTATGGCTACACCTTC
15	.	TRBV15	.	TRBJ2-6	CATSKRDSGANVLTF	TGTGCCACCTCCAAGAGAGACTCTGGGGCCAACGTCCTGACTTTC
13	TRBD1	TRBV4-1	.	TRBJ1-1	CASSLDRATEAFF	TGCGCCAGCAGCCTTGACAGGGCTACTGAAGCTTTCTTT
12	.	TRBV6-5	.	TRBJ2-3	CASSWGPDTQYF	TGTGCCAGCAGTTGGGGCCCAGATACGCAGTATTTT
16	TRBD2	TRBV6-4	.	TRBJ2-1	CASSDRIAGSYNEQFF	TGTGCCAGCAGTGACAGGATAGCGGGCTCCTACAATGAGCAGTTCTTC
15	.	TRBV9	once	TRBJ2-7	CASSPRVDYRYEQYF	TGTGCCAGCAGCCCCCGTGTGGACTACAGATACGAGCAGTACTTC
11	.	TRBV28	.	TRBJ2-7	CASSPGTEQYF	TGTGCCAGCAGCCCCGGGACAGAGCAGTACTTC
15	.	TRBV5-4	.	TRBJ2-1	CASSLALQGGPKQFF	TGTGCCAGCAGCTTGGCCTTACAGGGGGGGCCTAAGCAGTTCTTC
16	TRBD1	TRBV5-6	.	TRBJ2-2	CASSLALKGQTGELFF	TGTGCCAGCAGCTTGGCCCTAAAGGGACAGACCGGGGAGCTGTTTTTT
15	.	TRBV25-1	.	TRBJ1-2	CASSEKARGLDGYTF	TGTGCCAGCAGTGAAAAGGCCAGGGGCCTTGATGGCTACACCTTC
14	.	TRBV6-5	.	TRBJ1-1	CASRTLTGNTEAFF	TGTGCCAGCAGAACCCTAACAGGGAACACTGAAGCTTTCTTT
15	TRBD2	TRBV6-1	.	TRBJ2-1	CASSEELAAYNEQFF	TGTGCCAGCAGTGAAGAACTAGCGGCTTACAATGAGCAGTTCTTC
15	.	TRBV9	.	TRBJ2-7	CASSVEAGLNYEQYF	TGTGCCAGCAGCGTAGAAGCAGGGCTTAACTACGAGCAGTACTTC
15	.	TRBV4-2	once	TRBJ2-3	CASSRAYRAADTQYF	TGTGCCAGCAGCCGGGCGTACAGGGCCGCAGATACGCAGTATTTT
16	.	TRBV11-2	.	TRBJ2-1	CASSLDLTGTYNEQFF	TGTGCCAGCAGCTTAGATCTTACAGGGACCTACAATGAGCAGTTCTTC
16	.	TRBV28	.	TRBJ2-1	CASSPSLGLGGNEQFF	TGTGCCAGCAGTCCGAGCCTAGGACTAGGGGGCAATGAGCAGTTCTTC
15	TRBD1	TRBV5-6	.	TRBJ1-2	CASSFLRTGGYGYTF	TGTGCCAGCAGCTTCCTTCGGACAGGGGGTTATGGCTACACCTTC
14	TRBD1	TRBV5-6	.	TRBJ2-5	CASGGTGEVETQYF	TGTGCCAGCGGCGGGACAGGGGAAGTTGAGACCCAGTACTTC
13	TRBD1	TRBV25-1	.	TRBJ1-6	CASSDDRVTPLHF	TGTGCCAGCAGTGATGACAGGGTTACACCCCTCCACTTT
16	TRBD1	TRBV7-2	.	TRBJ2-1	CASSPGQGGSYNEQFF	TGTGCCAGCAGCCCAGGACAGGGTGGGTCCTACAATGAGCAGTTCTTC
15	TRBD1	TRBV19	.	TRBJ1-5	CASTRMDRDNQPQHF	TGTGCCAGTACCCGGATGGACAGGGATAATCAGCCCCAGCATTTT
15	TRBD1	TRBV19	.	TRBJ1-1	CASSIHRGTDTEAFF	TGTGCCAGTAGTATCCACAGGGGGACGGACACTGAAGCTTTCTTT
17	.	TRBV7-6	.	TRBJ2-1	CASSLQPQGVGYNEQFF	TGTGCCAGCAGCTTACAACCACAGGGCGTCGGCTACAATGAGCAGTTCTTC